Listed here are 9 T cell receptor beta chains from one sample, sequenced in a study of regulatory T cells in long-lasting Graves disease. Construction of the TCR beta libraries employed iRepertoire HTBI primers in conjunction with Arm-PCR of CDR3 regions. TCRdb reprocessed the multiplex PCR reads via MiXCR and lists one record per CDR3 protein. This repertoire shows 600,000 to 850,000 distinct CDR3 sequences, 25% to 35% found once; its top ten account for under 55%. The time point: persistent/refractory GD, antithyroid drugs over 5 years with positive TRAb. PBMCs were the source of the RNA used for TCR sequencing. Specimen: peripheral blood mononuclear cells (PBMCs), collected when the disease was refractory, from a patient treated with antithyroid drugs. The origin of the receptors is a female donor with Graves disease.

This clonotype was recorded a few times. The chain combines TRBV6-4 with TRBJ2-7; the D gene is possibly TRBD2 (6 bases). V dropped 4 bases and J dropped 0 bases, with 13 bases sitting between them. The CDR3 is made up of 15 amino acids. Looked up from germline, CDR1 is MRHNA and CDR2 is SNTAGT. CDR3 amino acids: CASSGGVGSSYEQYF. In DNA form, the CDR3 reads TGTGCCAGCAGTGGGGGGGTGGGGTCCTCCTACGAGCAGTACTTC.

This clonotype has just one count. This may be a read error, as it is one base from a much larger clone. The CDR3 here is CTTSRLGNQETQYF. The CDR3 DNA sequence: TGTACCACCAGCAGACTGGGCAACCAAGAGACCCAGTACTTC. This chain links TRBV15 with TRBJ2-5; no clear D. The germline gives CDR1 LNHNV, CDR2 YYDKDF (reference sequence). The CDR3 covers 14 residues.

This clonotype was counted only a few times. The rearrangement links TRBV7-9 to TRBJ2-5; D is uncertain. The V gene lost 6 bases and the J gene lost 5 bases, with 10 bases spanning the gap. CDR1 is SEHNR, CDR2 FQNEAQ, per germline (reference sequence). There are 12 residues in the CDR3. As DNA, the CDR3 is TGTGCCAGCAGTCCGGCCACTGAGACCCAGTACTTC. The encoded protein is CASSPATETQYF. The full variable domain, with the rest looked up from reference TRBV7-9 and TRBJ2-5, is DTGVSQNPRHKITKRGQNVTFRCDPISEHNRLYWYRQTLGQGPEFLTYFQNEAQLEKSRLLSDRFSAERPKGSFSTLEIQRTEQGDSAMYLCASSPATETQYFGPGTRLLVL.

V usage is TRBV20-1 and J usage is TRBJ1-6, with D perhaps matching TRBD1 (5 bases). The CDR3 totals 17 residues. The germline V gene encodes CDR1 DFQATT and CDR2 SNEGSKA (reference sequence). Trimming pared 0 bases from V and 0 bases from J, leaving 12 bases between. The CDR3 sequence is CSAREGVHNSYNSPLHF. In DNA form, the CDR3 reads TGCAGTGCTAGAGAAGGGGTTCACAACTCCTATAATTCACCCCTCCACTTT.

This clonotype was counted many times. The rearrangement joins TRBV12-3 or TRBV12-4 to TRBJ1-1, with D possibly TRBD1 on 6 matching bases. Trimming removed 5 bases from V and 0 bases from J, with 13 bases in between. The CDR3 consists of 15 residues. CDR3 region: CASSRQGLLNTEAFF. As DNA, the CDR3 is TGTGCCAGCAGTCGCCAGGGGCTCCTGAACACTGAAGCTTTCTTT.

The V call is TRBV25-1, the J call TRBJ1-1; possibly TRBD1 for D (6 bases). The CDR3 runs to 12 residues. Germline CDR1 is MGHDK and CDR2 is SYGVNS. This chain's CDR3 is CASNRDGTEAFF. DNA of the CDR3: TGTGCTTCGAACAGGGATGGCACTGAAGCTTTCTTT. The variable domain in full, completed from reference TRBV25-1 and TRBJ1-1, reads EADIYQTPRYLVIGTGKKITLECSQTMGHDKMYWYQQDPGMELHLIHYSYGVNSTEKGDLSSESTVSRIRTEHFPLTLESARPSHTSQYLCASNRDGTEAFFGQGTRLTVV.

The CDR3 protein is CSARRLAALYEQYF. CDR3 DNA sequence: TGCAGTGCTAGGAGACTAGCGGCCCTCTACGAGCAGTACTTC. The chain combines TRBV20-1 with TRBJ2-7; 9 bases align to TRBD2. The CDR3 is 14 amino acids. Germline V gene data show CDR1 as DFQATT and CDR2 as SNEGSKA (reference sequence). Trimming took 3 bases from V and 3 from J; bases not matched to a gene: 6.

There are a few counts of this clonotype. The chain has TRBV6-9 and TRBJ2-4; D is tentatively TRBD1 or TRBD2 (5 bases each). The CDR3 has 15 residues. Trimming removed 3 bases from V and 8 bases from J, with 17 bases in between. Germline-derived CDR1 and CDR2 are MNHGY and SVAAGI. CDR3: CASSYAGTAGYIQYF. The CDR3 coding sequence is TGTGCCAGCAGTTACGCCGGGACGGCGGGCTACATTCAGTACTTC.

There are many counts of this clonotype. The chain combines TRBV7-3 with TRBJ2-5, with D hard to call. This CDR3 region has 14 residues. The V end lost 6 bases, the J end lost 0 bases, and 11 bases lay between the germline ends. The V gene's germline CDR1 is SGHTA and CDR2 FQGTGA. This CDR3 reads CASSLGGYQETQYF. CDR3 coding DNA: TGTGCCAGCAGTCTTGGCGGATACCAAGAGACCCAGTACTTC.